Below, 15 T cell receptor beta chains from the same sample are listed, as sequenced in a study of T cells expressing NK-cell markers (dated by TCRdb to 2020 to 2022). Library creation used 5' RACE. For sequencing, an Illumina HiSeq 2000 was employed. Each entry corresponds to one CDR3 protein sequence from reads that TCRdb reprocessed, and DNA is not given. The data table for this sample lists some 340,000 distinct CDR3 sequences. Jointly, the top ten make up around 5.3% of the sample. Sequenced input: blood T cells: a sorted CD56 or NKG2C T cell subset, CD4+ or CD8+ T cells, or bulk PBMC T cells (not recorded which). The receptors were sampled from a man between 18 and 69 years old in good health.

V gene TRBV30 combines with J gene TRBJ1-5; absent DNA, TCRdb's TRBD1 call cannot be checked. The CDR3 runs 13 residues. CDR1 GTSNPN and CDR2 SVGIG come from the germline V gene (reference sequence). CDR3 protein: CAWTQGAAQPQHF.

The gene calls are TRBV5-1 and TRBJ1-1; lacking DNA, the TRBD1 call made by TCRdb goes unchecked. CDR1 is SGHRS, CDR2 YFSETQ, per germline. The CDR3 has 15 residues. The CDR3 region is CASSLVTGTGAEAFF.

V usage is TRBV28 and J usage is TRBJ1-1. Germline lookup yields CDR1 MDHEN and CDR2 SYDVKM. The CDR3 spans 13 residues. The CDR3 sequence is CASSLGLRLSTFF.

The J gene is TRBJ1-1, the V gene TRBV5-1; TCRdb selects TRBD1, and the lack of DNA leaves this call unchecked. Germline V gene data show CDR1 as SGHRS and CDR2 as YFSETQ. The CDR3 is made up of 17 amino acids. This CDR3 reads CASSEIYRGSMNTEAFF.

This chain's CDR3 is CASTEQETQYF. This chain connects TRBV2 to TRBJ2-5. Germline values: CDR1 SNHLY, CDR2 FYNNEI. The CDR3 is 11 residues long.

The rearrangement uses TRBV3-1 and TRBJ2-3; TCRdb's assignment of TRBD2 cannot be checked, as there is no DNA. Per the germline V gene, CDR1 is LGHDT and CDR2 is YNNKEL (reference sequence). The CDR3 runs 14 residues. The CDR3 loop is CASSLGLRADTQYF.

The chain couples TRBV3-1 to TRBJ1-2. The germline V gene has CDR1 LGHDT and CDR2 YNNKEL (reference sequence). The CDR3 length is 14 residues. The CDR3: CASSQVTRGVGYTF.

This chain joins TRBV12-3 or TRBV12-4 and TRBJ2-1; with no DNA, the TCRdb D assignment of TRBD1 cannot be verified. The CDR3 spans 16 residues. The CDR3 spells CASSLYGDGTYNEQFF.

This chain connects TRBV15 to TRBJ2-3; the D call of TRBD2 rests on TCRdb alone, since no DNA is present to check it. The V gene's germline CDR1 is LNHNV and CDR2 YYDKDF (reference sequence). The CDR3 is made up of 13 amino acids. The CDR3 reads CATRAGGGDTQYF.

The chain has TRBV5-1 and TRBJ1-6; the TCRdb D gene call, TRBD1, has no DNA to confirm it. Germline values: CDR1 SGHRS, CDR2 YFSETQ. The CDR3 loop spans 16 amino acids. The CDR3 loop is CASSLSTGVGNSPLHF.

The chain couples TRBV3-1 to TRBJ2-7. Germline CDR1 is LGHDT and CDR2 is YNNKEL (reference sequence). The CDR3 extends over 14 amino acids. CDR3 loop: CASSLVLNANEQYF.

The chain links TRBV12-3 or TRBV12-4 to TRBJ1-4; the TCRdb D gene call, TRBD1, has no DNA to confirm it. The CDR3 runs 11 residues. The CDR3 sequence: CASSGQAKLFF.

The rearrangement uses TRBV6-1 and TRBJ1-1; TCRdb proposes TRBD1, but this gene call is untestable without DNA. CDR3 length: 14 amino acids. CDR1 MNHNS and CDR2 SASEGT come from the germline V gene. The CDR3: CASTPDRGNTEAFF.

V and J are TRBV2 and TRBJ1-5; TCRdb gives TRBD1 as the D gene, but with no DNA this cannot be confirmed. This CDR3 contains 15 residues. The germline V gene encodes CDR1 SNHLY and CDR2 FYNNEI. The CDR3 sequence is CASSGDRGTNQPQHF.

CDR3: CASAEAVGLAGGSQETQYF. The V gene is TRBV4-2, the J gene TRBJ2-5; without DNA, the TCRdb call of TRBD2 cannot be checked. There are 19 residues in the CDR3. Germline V lookup: CDR1 LGHNA, CDR2 YNFKEQ.